The next 23 T cell receptor beta chains were all read from a single sample in a study of blood T cell repertoires in COVID-19. Profiling relied on immunoSEQ multiplex PCR, and the TCRdb table lists in-frame clones only, not all of them. Among 100,000 to 120,000 clones listed, about 70% were seen once. The sequencing sample was made of peripheral blood. These receptors all stem from a woman aged 55-70 years with acute or convalescent COVID-19.

This clone was seen a few times. This rearrangement joins TRBV10-3 to TRBJ2-2; 8 bases match TRBD1. The CDR3 contains 16 residues. J gave up 5 bases and V 2 bases, and 7 bases lay outside the gene matches. Germline CDR1 reads ENHRY; CDR2 reads SYGVKD. In DNA form, the CDR3 reads TGTGCCATCAGTGAGCCGGGGACAGGACGTACCGGGGAGCTGTTTTTT. Translation gives CAISEPGTGRTGELFF.

The rearrangement links TRBV3-1 (or the pseudogene TRBV3-2) to TRBJ1-2; 8 nucleotides agree with TRBD1. V was clipped by 5 bases and J by 6 bases; unmatched bases: 8. Germline CDR1 and CDR2: LGHDT and YNNKEL (reference sequence). This CDR3 has 14 amino acids. The CDR3 spells CASSFRTGLNGYTF. In DNA form, the CDR3 reads TGTGCCAGCAGCTTCCGGACAGGGTTGAATGGCTACACCTTC.

A single count supports this clone. CDR3 DNA: TGTGCCAGCAGCCCGGACTATCTAAGCACAGATACGCAGTATTTT. It codes for CASSPDYLSTDTQYF. The chain joins TRBV7-2 to TRBJ2-3; D might be TRBD2 (6 bases). Trimming shortened V by 5 bases and J by 0 bases, and 12 bases separated the two germline ends. CDR3 length equals 15 residues. In germline, CDR1 is SGHTA, CDR2 FQGNSA. The full variable domain, rest sourced from reference TRBV7-2 and TRBJ2-3, is GAGVSQSPSNKVTEKGKDVELRCDPISGHTALYWYRQSLGQGLEFLIYFQGNSAPDKSGLPSDRFSAERTGGSVSTLTIQRTQQEDSAVYLCASSPDYLSTDTQYFGPGTRLTVL.

This clone was counted a single time. The chain combines TRBV7-8 with TRBJ1-2; 7 bases are a match to TRBD1. This CDR3 comprises 13 residues. Germline CDR1 SGHVS, CDR2 FQNEAQ. Trimming cost V 1 base and J 7 bases; bases outside gene matches: 3. The CDR3 coding sequence is TGTGCCAGCAGCTTAGAAGGGGGCCTTGGCTACACCTTC. It specifies CASSLEGGLGYTF.

The chain uses TRBV7-8 and TRBJ2-2; D call uncertain. Germline-derived CDR1 and CDR2 are SGHVS and FQNEAQ. The CDR3 sequence is 17 residues long. Trimming removed 0 bases from V and 5 bases from J, with 16 bases in between. The chain's CDR3 is CASSLAQAGYLTGELFF. The DNA of the CDR3 is TGTGCCAGCAGCTTAGCGCAGGCCGGATACCTGACCGGGGAGCTGTTTTTT.

The V and J genes are TRBV7-9 and TRBJ1-4, with 9 bases lining up with TRBD1. CDR3 size: 16 residues. Unmatched junction bases numbered 4, after V lost 5 bases and J lost 0 bases. From germline, CDR1 is SEHNR and CDR2 FQNEAQ (reference sequence). The CDR3 loop reads CASSPDRGATNEKLFF. In DNA form, the CDR3 reads TGTGCCAGCAGCCCTGACAGGGGGGCAACTAATGAAAAACTGTTTTTT. Full variable domain (missing parts from reference TRBV7-9 and TRBJ1-4): DTGVSQNPRHKITKRGQNVTFRCDPISEHNRLYWYRQTLGQGPEFLTYFQNEAQLEKSRLLSDRFSAERPKGSFSTLEIQRTEQGDSAMYLCASSPDRGATNEKLFFGSGTQLSVL.

This chain's CDR3 is CASSWGQGTTSPLHF. DNA of the CDR3: TGCGCCAGCAGCTGGGGACAGGGTACTACTTCACCCCTCCACTTT. V and J are TRBV5-1 and TRBJ1-6; 9 bases agree with TRBD1. Germline V gives CDR1 SGHRS, CDR2 YFSETQ. V dropped 3 bases and J dropped 9; count of bases not matched to a gene: 7. The CDR3 is 15 amino acids.

This clone turned up a few times. This sequence joins TRBV18 and TRBJ2-7; the D gene is possibly TRBD1 (5 bases). Germline CDR1 is KGHSH and CDR2 is LQKENI. Trimming stripped 8 bases from V and 0 bases from J, with 8 bases between. The length of the CDR3 is 12 residues. The chain's CDR3 is CASKQDSYEQYF. CDR3 DNA sequence: TGTGCCAGCAAACAGGACTCCTACGAGCAGTACTTC.

The chain employs TRBV20-1 and TRBJ1-1, with D uncertain. Between the trimmed V and J ends, which lost 3 bases and 8 bases, there was a span of 10 bases. Germline V lookup: CDR1 DFQATT, CDR2 SNEGSKA (reference sequence). The length of the CDR3 is 11 residues. The CDR3 sequence is CSARSDGEAFF. The CDR3 bases are TGCAGTGCTAGGTCCGACGGGGAAGCTTTCTTT.

V usage is TRBV18 and J usage is TRBJ2-3, with 7 bases lining up with TRBD2. Germline CDR1 KGHSH, CDR2 LQKENI. Trimming took 3 bases from V and 2 from J; bases not matched to a gene: 5. There are 15 residues in the CDR3. Written as DNA, the CDR3 is TGTGCCAGCTCACCGAAGACTAGCCCCACAGATACGCAGTATTTT. Protein: CASSPKTSPTDTQYF.

This chain joins TRBV7-9 and TRBJ1-2; the D gene is possibly TRBD1 (5 bases). Per the germline V gene, CDR1 is SEHNR and CDR2 is FQNEAQ (reference sequence). The CDR3 totals 14 residues. V lost 3 bases and J lost 8, with 16 bases in between. The CDR3 is CASSFTGSVEGYTF. The CDR3 DNA sequence: TGTGCCAGCAGCTTTACAGGCTCAGTGGAGGGCTACACCTTC.

The chain couples TRBV9 to TRBJ2-2, with D unresolved. The V gene lost 3 bases and the J gene lost 2 bases, with 11 bases spanning the gap. The CDR3 totals 15 residues. Germline V gene lookup returns CDR1 SGDLS and CDR2 YYNGEE. The CDR3 sequence is CASSARLINTGELFF. The CDR3 nucleotides read TGTGCCAGCAGCGCCCGACTGATTAACACCGGGGAGCTGTTTTTT.

This clone has only a few counts. The V call is TRBV7-4, the J call TRBJ1-2; D gene unclear. This CDR3 has 15 residues. Germline V CDR1 and CDR2: SGHVT, SQSDAQ. Trimming cost V 1 base and J 8 bases, with 17 bases left between them. This chain's CDR3 is CASSLVCFLLQGYTF. As DNA, the CDR3 is TGTGCCAGCAGCTTAGTTTGTTTTCTACTGCAAGGCTACACCTTC.

The CDR3 DNA reads TGTGCCAGCAGCTTAATGAGCGGCGGGGAGACCCAGTACTTC. As protein: CASSLMSGGETQYF. The genes are TRBV7-3 and TRBJ2-5; weak D call: TRBD2 (5 bases). Trimming pared 1 base from V and 5 bases from J, leaving 11 bases between. Germline assignment: CDR1 SGHTA and CDR2 FQGTGA. This CDR3 has 14 residues.

V is TRBV3-1 (or the pseudogene TRBV3-2) and J is TRBJ1-4; no reliable D call. The V and J ends lost 5 bases and 0 bases respectively, with 16 bases between them. The CDR3 contains 17 residues. CDR1 and CDR2 from the germline V gene are LGHDT and YNNKEL (reference sequence). In DNA, the CDR3 is TGTGCCAGCAGCAAGATCCTGGGCTCGGCAACTAATGAAAAACTGTTTTTT. Translation: CASSKILGSATNEKLFF.

CDR3 sequence: CASSLAARDYGYTF. DNA for the CDR3: TGCGCCAGCAGCTTGGCGGCCAGGGACTATGGCTACACCTTC. The V gene is TRBV5-1, the J gene TRBJ1-2; perhaps TRBD1 as D (5 bases). Germline CDR1 is SGHRS and CDR2 is YFSETQ. The V and J ends lost 0 bases and 3 bases respectively, with 9 bases between them. The CDR3 runs 14 residues.

CDR3 loop: CASSLDAGGVYGYTF. The DNA for the CDR3 is TGTGCCAGCAGCTTGGACGCGGGGGGCGTCTATGGCTACACCTTC. The V and J genes are TRBV5-5 and TRBJ1-2; D might be TRBD1 (6 bases). This CDR3 region has 15 residues. V gave up 0 bases and J gave up 4 bases, with 13 bases separating them. Germline V CDR1 and CDR2: SGHKS, YYEKEE (reference sequence).

The J gene is TRBJ1-2, the V gene TRBV6-2 or TRBV6-3, with D possibly TRBD1 on 6 matching bases. V gave up 3 bases and J gave up 2 bases, with 7 bases separating them. This CDR3 comprises 13 residues. From germline, CDR1 is MNHEY and CDR2 SVGEGT. The CDR3 coding sequence is TGTGCCAGCAGTTATCAGGGGAACTATGGCTACACCTTC. It yields the protein CASSYQGNYGYTF.

This sequence joins TRBV28 and TRBJ1-2, with TRBD1 as a possible D gene (6 bases). Between the trimmed V and J ends, which lost 6 bases and 2 bases, there was a span of 10 bases. The CDR3 sequence is 13 residues long. Looked up from germline, CDR1 is MDHEN and CDR2 is SYDVKM. CDR3 sequence (DNA): TGTGCCAGCAGCGACACAGGGAACTATGGCTACACCTTC. Amino acid sequence: CASSDTGNYGYTF.

The rearrangement joins TRBV5-4 to TRBJ2-7, with 9 bases matching TRBD1. The germline V gene has CDR1 SGHNT and CDR2 YYREEE (reference sequence). Unmatched junction bases numbered 14, after V lost 4 bases and J lost 6 bases. The CDR3 consists of 16 residues. In DNA, the CDR3 is TGTGCCAGCAGCCCCATAAGGACAGGGGTGGTGTCCGAGCAGTACTTC. Protein sequence: CASSPIRTGVVSEQYF. The whole variable domain, filled in from reference TRBV5-4 and TRBJ2-7, reads ETGVTQSPTHLIKTRGQQVTLRCSSQSGHNTVSWYQQALGQGPQFIFQYYREEENGRGNFPPRFSGLQFPNYSSELNVNALELDDSALYLCASSPIRTGVVSEQYFGPGTRLTVT.

The chain is built from TRBV3-1 (or the pseudogene TRBV3-2) and TRBJ1-2; D gene ambiguous. The CDR3 runs 12 residues. Germline loops: CDR1 LGHDT, CDR2 YNNKEL (reference sequence). V gave up 0 bases and J gave up 13 bases, with 12 bases separating them. The DNA for the CDR3 is TGTGCCAGCAGCCAAGAATCATACCAGGCCACCTTC. Amino acid sequence: CASSQESYQATF.

This rearrangement joins TRBV7-9 to TRBJ2-5; D uncertain. V was pared by 5 bases and J by 6 bases, with 13 bases between. CDR1 and CDR2 from the germline V gene are SEHNR and FQNEAQ (reference sequence). The CDR3 is 13 amino acids. For the CDR3, the DNA is TGTGCCAGCAGCCCAACTGTACTCAAGACCCAGTACTTC. Protein sequence: CASSPTVLKTQYF.

This chain connects TRBV2 to TRBJ1-4; TRBD1 agrees at 7 bases. V was clipped by 4 bases and J by 3 bases; unmatched bases: 5. Germline CDR1 and CDR2: SNHLY and FYNNEI. The CDR3 has 15 residues. CDR3 residues: CASSAQGNANEKLFF. The DNA for the CDR3 is TGTGCCAGCAGTGCACAGGGGAACGCTAATGAAAAACTGTTTTTT.